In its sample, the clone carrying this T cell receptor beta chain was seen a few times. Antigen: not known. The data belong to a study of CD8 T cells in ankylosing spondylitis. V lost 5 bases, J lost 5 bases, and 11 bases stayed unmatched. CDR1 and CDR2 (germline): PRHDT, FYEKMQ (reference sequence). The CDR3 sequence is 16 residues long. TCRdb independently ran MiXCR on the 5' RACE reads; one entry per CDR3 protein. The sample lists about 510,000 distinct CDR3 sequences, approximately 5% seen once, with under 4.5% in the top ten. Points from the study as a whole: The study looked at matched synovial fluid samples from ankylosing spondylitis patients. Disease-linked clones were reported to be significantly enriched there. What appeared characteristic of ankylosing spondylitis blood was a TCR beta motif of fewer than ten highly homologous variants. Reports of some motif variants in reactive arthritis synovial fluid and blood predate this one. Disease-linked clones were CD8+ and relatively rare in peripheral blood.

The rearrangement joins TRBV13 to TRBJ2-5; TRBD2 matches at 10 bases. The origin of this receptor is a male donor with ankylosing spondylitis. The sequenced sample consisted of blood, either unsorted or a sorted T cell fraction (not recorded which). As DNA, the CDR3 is TGTGCCAGCAGCCTAACGGGGCTAGCGGGAGAGGAGACCCAGTACTTC. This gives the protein CASSLTGLAGEETQYF.